Listed below are T cell receptor beta chains from one sample, sequenced in a study of monozygotic twins with inflammatory bowel disease. From the 5' RACE reads, TCRdb lists one entry per CDR3 protein and no DNA. There are around 380,000 distinct CDR3 sequences in the sample, with around 2.4% held by the top ten. The sample consisted of blood. Receptors originate from a human donor with ulcerative colitis or Crohn's disease, or a healthy co-twin of an affected twin (not recorded which). Each CDR3 is given with its conserved first and last residue.

v_gene: TRBV20-1
j_gene: TRBJ1-1
CDR3aa: CSLTRGPYEAFF

v_gene: TRBV12-3/TRBV12-4
j_gene: TRBJ2-2
CDR3aa: CASRSTSGSNTGELFF

v_gene: TRBV5-4
j_gene: TRBJ2-2
CDR3aa: CASSLGFSNTGELFF

v_gene: TRBV6-1
j_gene: TRBJ2-1
CDR3aa: CASRLLSGSYNEQFF

v_gene: TRBV5-1
j_gene: TRBJ2-1
CDR3aa: CASSLARTSGGAVPLGDEQFF

v_gene: TRBV20-1
j_gene: TRBJ1-5
CDR3aa: CSAIRGRVDQPQHF

v_gene: TRBV11-2
j_gene: TRBJ2-1
CDR3aa: CASSPAVAGGVGIEQFF

v_gene: TRBV6-1
j_gene: TRBJ1-5
CDR3aa: CASRSQGAIQPQHF

v_gene: TRBV5-1
j_gene: TRBJ1-4
CDR3aa: CASSLEGSGKLFF

v_gene: TRBV20-1
j_gene: TRBJ2-3
CDR3aa: CSALGLEGSTDTQYF

v_gene: TRBV18
j_gene: TRBJ2-2
CDR3aa: CASSRVTSGGPNTGELFF

v_gene: TRBV20-1
j_gene: TRBJ2-3
CDR3aa: CSAPLGGAGTDTQYF

v_gene: TRBV6-1
j_gene: TRBJ2-1
CDR3aa: CASRRGAGGHNEQFF

v_gene: TRBV5-1
j_gene: TRBJ2-5
CDR3aa: CASSQQTVKQETQYF

v_gene: TRBV5-1
j_gene: TRBJ2-5
CDR3aa: CASSQTGQNQETQYF

v_gene: TRBV18
j_gene: TRBJ2-3
CDR3aa: CASSRESTDTQYF

v_gene: TRBV10-3
j_gene: TRBJ2-2
CDR3aa: CAIGVTNTGELFF

v_gene: TRBV7-2
j_gene: TRBJ1-1
CDR3aa: CASSLGLANTEAFF

v_gene: TRBV24-1
j_gene: TRBJ1-4
CDR3aa: CATGEGEKLFF

v_gene: TRBV12-3/TRBV12-4
j_gene: TRBJ1-5
CDR3aa: CASSLGQLSNQPQHF

v_gene: TRBV15
j_gene: TRBJ2-7
CDR3aa: CATSNRGGGPREQYF

v_gene: TRBV18
j_gene: TRBJ2-1
CDR3aa: CASSERRQGDNEQFF

v_gene: TRBV7-2
j_gene: TRBJ2-7
CDR3aa: CASSARDIYEQYF

v_gene: TRBV11-2
j_gene: TRBJ2-2
CDR3aa: CASFGRGTGELFF

v_gene: TRBV10-3
j_gene: TRBJ1-6
CDR3aa: CAIRGTGDTSSPLHF

v_gene: TRBV30
j_gene: TRBJ2-7
CDR3aa: CAWSADRGFSYEQYF

v_gene: TRBV24-1
j_gene: TRBJ1-5
CDR3aa: CATSADRGDGPQHF

v_gene: TRBV28
j_gene: TRBJ1-1
CDR3aa: CASSFSSAGYTEAFF

v_gene: TRBV7-2
j_gene: TRBJ2-7
CDR3aa: CASSLSQGGEQYF

v_gene: TRBV5-4
j_gene: TRBJ2-7
CDR3aa: CASSRRGGSILYEQYF

v_gene: TRBV30
j_gene: TRBJ2-1
CDR3aa: CAWTRAGTGHREQFF

v_gene: TRBV3-1
j_gene: TRBJ2-2
CDR3aa: CASKPGMAPPGTGELFF

v_gene: TRBV11-2
j_gene: TRBJ2-2
CDR3aa: CASSFQGSGELFF

v_gene: TRBV5-4
j_gene: TRBJ2-7
CDR3aa: CASSAQPLVVDEQYF

v_gene: TRBV19
j_gene: TRBJ2-7
CDR3aa: CASSTGTDTYEQYF

v_gene: TRBV5-1
j_gene: TRBJ2-2
CDR3aa: CASSLTLADTGELFF

v_gene: TRBV12-3/TRBV12-4
j_gene: TRBJ2-1
CDR3aa: CASGAYSPNEQFF

v_gene: TRBV5-5
j_gene: TRBJ1-5
CDR3aa: CASSHLGTNQPQHF

v_gene: TRBV12-3/TRBV12-4
j_gene: TRBJ2-7
CDR3aa: CASRRDPGGAGEQYF

v_gene: TRBV5-1
j_gene: TRBJ1-2
CDR3aa: CASSPEGTIYGYTF